The next 6 T cell receptor beta chains were all read from a single sample in a study of vaccination and CD4 T cells after COVID-19. The antigens of these receptors remain unknown. Oncomine TCR Beta short-read sequencing was applied to DNA from cultured CD4+ T cells. A single record per CDR3 protein comes from TCRdb applying MiXCR to the PCR reads. Among roughly 20,000 distinct CDR3 sequences listed, approximately 59% were seen once. Specified treatment: roughly nine-day PBMC culture with coronavirus spike peptide pools or control peptides (ViraFEST assay). The sample was CD4+ T cells from blood, cultured in vitro, taken before SARS-CoV-2 vaccination. Receptors were obtained from a human donor who received a COVID-19 vaccine.

This clonotype came up once. The chain is built from TRBV27 and TRBJ2-1; D might be TRBD1 or TRBD2, each matching 6 bases. V was trimmed by 2 bases and J by 3 bases, leaving 11 bases between them. This CDR3 spans 15 amino acids. The germline V gene encodes CDR1 MNHEY and CDR2 SMNVEV (reference sequence). This chain's CDR3 is CASSLRGEYYNEQFF. As DNA, the CDR3 is TGTGCCAGCAGTTTAAGGGGGGAGTACTACAATGAGCAGTTCTTC.

V and J are TRBV10-1 and TRBJ1-2; the D is unclear. In germline, CDR1 is WNHNN, CDR2 SYGVQD (reference sequence). The CDR3 totals 16 residues. The V gene lost 2 bases and the J gene lost 0 bases, with 13 bases spanning the gap. The CDR3 DNA reads TGCGCCAGCAGTGAGACATTTGGGGAATCTAACTATGGCTACACCTTC. Amino acid sequence: CASSETFGESNYGYTF.

The chain employs TRBV20-1 and TRBJ1-2; D is undetermined. Trimming removed 1 base at V and 2 bases at J, with 11 bases between. Germline V gives CDR1 DFQATT, CDR2 SNEGSKA (reference sequence). The CDR3 spans 14 residues. The CDR3 nucleotides read TGCAGTGCTAGAGTTCCGGGAACGAACTATGGCTACACCTTC. As protein: CSARVPGTNYGYTF.

V usage is TRBV6-5 and J usage is TRBJ1-1, with D unclear. The V and J ends lost 1 base and 0 bases respectively, with 6 bases between them. The germline V gene encodes CDR1 MNHEY and CDR2 SVGAGI. This CDR3 spans 14 amino acids. In DNA, the CDR3 is TGTGCCAGCAGTTACTTGAGAATGAACACTGAAGCTTTCTTT. It yields the protein CASSYLRMNTEAFF.

This clonotype has more than one count but fewer than ten. J is TRBJ2-2 and V is TRBV30, with D unclear. CDR1 and CDR2 (germline): GTSNPN, SVGIG (reference sequence). V lost 3 bases, J lost 7 bases, and 9 bases lay in between. The CDR3 extends over 12 amino acids. Here the CDR3 DNA reads TGTGCCTGGAGCCGGTCGGGCGGGGAGCTGTTTTTT. Translation gives CAWSRSGGELFF.

The chain employs TRBV24-1 and TRBJ2-3; D remains ambiguous. This CDR3 has 15 amino acids. Germline V lookup: CDR1 KGHDR, CDR2 SFDVKD. Trimming removed 5 bases from V and 1 base from J, with 12 bases in between. CDR3 sequence: CATSAPTYGTDTQYF. The CDR3, as DNA: TGTGCCACCAGTGCCCCGACATACGGCACAGATACGCAGTATTTT.